This is a list of T cell receptor beta chains from one sample in a study of blood T cell repertoires in COVID-19. The repertoire was sequenced with immunoSEQ multiplex PCR; TCRdb's copy has only in-frame clones and lacks some. The table includes around 99,000 clones, roughly nine tenths detected once. Sequencing input: peripheral blood. The receptors here all came from a man aged 35 to 55 with active or convalescent COVID-19. The conserved cysteine and the conserved F or W are not part of the CDR3 here.

length: 9
V: TRBV19
CDR3: ASSSGSTAF

length: 13
V: TRBV27
CDR3: ASSPQRQGSEKLF

length: 15
V: TRBV6-2/TRBV6-3
CDR3: ASSYYHPGQGPYEQY

length: 12
V: TRBV28
CDR3: ASSLTTTNEKLF

length: 14
V: TRBV13
CDR3: ASSLRQAISGNTIY

length: 12
V: TRBV11-1
CDR3: ASALGRSGETQY

length: 13
V: TRBV10-3
CDR3: AISERQATNYGYT

length: 11
V: TRBV7-8
CDR3: ASSYRGAYEQY

length: 15
V: TRBV19
CDR3: ASSIGRGQGNTGELF

length: 13
V: TRBV7-9
CDR3: ASSEGDRVGYGYT

length: 11
V: TRBV28
CDR3: ASSSKSGYGYT

length: 11
V: TRBV19
CDR3: ASTLGVNTEAF

length: 13
V: TRBV10-3
CDR3: AISEGSGGNYGYT

length: 13
V: TRBV6-5
CDR3: ASKADGHLSYEQY

length: 15
V: TRBV3-1/TRBV3-2
CDR3: ASSQDGGLATGNTIY

length: 14
V: TRBV28
CDR3: ASSLGTGKGTGELF

length: 14
V: TRBV19
CDR3: ASTSGHRGGNQPQH

length: 13
V: TRBV6-6
CDR3: ASSPGQGAGNEQF